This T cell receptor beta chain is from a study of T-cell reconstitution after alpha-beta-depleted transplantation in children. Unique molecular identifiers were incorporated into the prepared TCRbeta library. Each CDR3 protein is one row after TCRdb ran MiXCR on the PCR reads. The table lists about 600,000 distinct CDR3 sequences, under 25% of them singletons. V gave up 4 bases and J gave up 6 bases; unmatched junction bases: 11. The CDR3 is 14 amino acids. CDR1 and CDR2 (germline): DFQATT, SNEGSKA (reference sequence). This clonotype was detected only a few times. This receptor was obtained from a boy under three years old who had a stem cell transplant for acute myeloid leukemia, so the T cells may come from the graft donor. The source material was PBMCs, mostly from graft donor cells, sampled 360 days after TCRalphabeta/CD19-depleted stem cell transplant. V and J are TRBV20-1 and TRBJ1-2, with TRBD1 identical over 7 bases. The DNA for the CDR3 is TGCAGTGCTAACCTCAGACAGGGCAAGAATGGCTACACCTTC. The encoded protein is CSANLRQGKNGYTF.